The 11 T cell receptor beta chains below all came from one sample that was sequenced in a study of T cell repertoires and HLA-DP antigens. Repertoires were generated with immunoSEQ multiplex PCR, while TCRdb's copy carries only in-frame clones and drops some. This sample has approximately 100,000 clones, with around nine tenths found just once. The antigens these receptors bind are not known. The sequencing input was CD4+ T cells from PBMCs. These TCRs come from a man in his fifties or sixties in good health and CMV-seronegative.

The chain joins TRBV6-6 to TRBJ2-7, with D maybe TRBD2 (6 bases). CDR1 and CDR2 (germline): MNHNY, SVGAGI (reference sequence). The CDR3 loop spans 15 amino acids. Trimming removed 7 bases from V and 2 bases from J, with 18 bases in between. DNA for the CDR3: TGTGCCAGCAATTCTCGGGACTCAAAAACCTACGAGCAGTACTTC. It specifies CASNSRDSKTYEQYF.

CDR3 protein: CASSLDPSGQETQYF. In nucleotides, the CDR3 is TGCGCCAGCAGCTTGGATCCTAGCGGCCAAGAGACCCAGTACTTC. The chain has TRBV5-1 and TRBJ2-5; 7 positions match TRBD2. V gave up 0 bases and J gave up 1 base; unmatched junction bases: 3. The germline V gene encodes CDR1 SGHRS and CDR2 YFSETQ. The CDR3 sequence is 15 residues long.

The chain links TRBV29-1 to TRBJ1-1; 7 bases fit TRBD1. V was clipped by 2 bases and J by 4 bases; unmatched bases: 7. This CDR3 is 14 amino acids long. Germline V gene lookup returns CDR1 SQVTM and CDR2 ANQGSEA. The CDR3 DNA reads as TGCAGCGTTGAACCCCCCGGGACAGTCACTGAAGCTTTCTTT. Protein: CSVEPPGTVTEAFF.

This rearrangement joins TRBV7-6 to TRBJ2-7; unclear D gene. Trimming cost V 0 bases and J 2 bases, with 5 bases left between them. Germline loops: CDR1 SGHVS, CDR2 FNYEAQ. This CDR3 has 13 residues. CDR3 sequence: CASSLAQTYEQYF. The DNA of the CDR3 is TGTGCCAGCAGCTTAGCACAGACCTACGAGCAGTACTTC. The variable domain in full, completed from reference TRBV7-6 and TRBJ2-7, reads GAGVSQSPRYKVTKRGQDVALRCDPISGHVSLYWYRQALGQGPEFLTYFNYEAQQDKSGLPNDRFSAERPEGSISTLTIQRTEQRDSAMYRCASSLAQTYEQYFGPGTRLTVT.

This clone was observed a few times. The V and J genes are TRBV6-5 and TRBJ2-1; maybe TRBD1 (6 bases). Germline V gene sequence: CDR1 MNHEY, CDR2 SVGAGI. The V gene lost 3 bases and the J gene lost 9 bases, with 12 bases spanning the gap. The CDR3 is 13 residues long. The CDR3 DNA follows: TGTGCCAGCAGTTATCGGCAAGGGGGTGAGCAGTTCTTC. Amino acids: CASSYRQGGEQFF.

This clone turned up a few times. The chain carries TRBV10-1 and TRBJ1-5, with no clear D. V dropped 0 bases and J dropped 3 bases, with 9 bases sitting between them. Germline assignment: CDR1 WNHNN and CDR2 SYGVQD (reference sequence). CDR3 length: 15 amino acids. CDR3 DNA sequence: TGCGCCAGCAGTGAGTCACGACGGGTCAATCAGCCCCAGCATTTT. This gives the protein CASSESRRVNQPQHF.

The chain links TRBV12-5 to TRBJ1-1; no clear D gene. The CDR3 loop spans 14 amino acids. Germline CDR1 and CDR2: LGHNT and FRNRAP. The ends were cut back, 7 bases at V and 7 bases at J, with 19 bases in the middle. The CDR3 spells CASALRGGWDEAFF. The DNA of the CDR3 is TGTGCTAGTGCCCTTAGAGGAGGCTGGGATGAAGCTTTCTTT.

CDR3 coding DNA: TGTGCCAGCAGCCTAACAGGGGAGGTCCACGAGCAGTACTTC. It translates to CASSLTGEVHEQYF. This chain joins TRBV7-9 and TRBJ2-7; a weak D match, TRBD1 (7 bases). V was trimmed by 5 bases and J by 5 bases, leaving 16 bases between them. The V gene's germline CDR1 is SEHNR and CDR2 FQNEAQ (reference sequence). CDR3 size: 14 residues.

This chain uses TRBV6-4 with TRBJ1-2; no clear D gene. Trimming removed 4 bases at V and 5 bases at J, with 17 bases between. Germline-derived CDR1 and CDR2 are MRHNA and SNTAGT. The CDR3 loop spans 15 amino acids. The CDR3 DNA follows: TGTGCCAGCAGTGTTCGCCCTAAACGGCTTTATGGCTACACCTTC. Translating gives CASSVRPKRLYGYTF.

The chain is built from TRBV7-2 and TRBJ1-1; D unclear. In germline, CDR1 is SGHTA, CDR2 FQGNSA. This CDR3 is 13 amino acids long. V lost 2 bases, J lost 8 bases, and 12 bases lay in between. The CDR3 DNA reads TGTGCCAGCAGCTTATCTGGTTTGGCAGAAGCTTTCTTT. Its protein product is CASSLSGLAEAFF.

The V gene is TRBV9, the J gene TRBJ2-2; D is ambiguous. V was trimmed by 0 bases and J by 5 bases, leaving 5 bases between them. The CDR3 is made up of 13 amino acids. CDR1 and CDR2 from the germline V gene are SGDLS and YYNGEE. Written as DNA, the CDR3 is TGTGCCAGCAGCGTAGCTCAAACCGGGGAGCTGTTTTTT. Translation: CASSVAQTGELFF.